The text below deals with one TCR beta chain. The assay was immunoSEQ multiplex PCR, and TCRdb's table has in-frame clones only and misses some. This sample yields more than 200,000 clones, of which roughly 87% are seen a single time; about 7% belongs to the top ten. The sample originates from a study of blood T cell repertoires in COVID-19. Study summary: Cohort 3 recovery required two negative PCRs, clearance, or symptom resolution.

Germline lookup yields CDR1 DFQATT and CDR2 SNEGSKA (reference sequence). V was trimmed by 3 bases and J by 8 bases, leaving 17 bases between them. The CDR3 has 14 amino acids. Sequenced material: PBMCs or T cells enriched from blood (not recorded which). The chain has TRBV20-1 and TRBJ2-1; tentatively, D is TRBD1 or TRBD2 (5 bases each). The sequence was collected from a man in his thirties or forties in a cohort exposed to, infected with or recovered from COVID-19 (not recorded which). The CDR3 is CSASEGPLWDEQFF. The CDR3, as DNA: TGCAGTGCTAGTGAGGGGCCTCTGTGGGATGAGCAGTTCTTC.